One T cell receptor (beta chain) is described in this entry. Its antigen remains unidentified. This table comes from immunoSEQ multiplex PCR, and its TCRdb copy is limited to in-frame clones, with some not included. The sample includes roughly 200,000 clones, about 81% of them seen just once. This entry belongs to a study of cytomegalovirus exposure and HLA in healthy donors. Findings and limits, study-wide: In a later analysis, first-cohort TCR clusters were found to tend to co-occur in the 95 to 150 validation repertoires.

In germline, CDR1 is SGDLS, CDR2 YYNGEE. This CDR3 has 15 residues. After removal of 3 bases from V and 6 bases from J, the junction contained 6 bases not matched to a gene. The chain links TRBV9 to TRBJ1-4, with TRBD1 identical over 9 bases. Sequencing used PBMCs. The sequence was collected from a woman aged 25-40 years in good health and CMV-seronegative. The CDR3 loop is CASSDRDRADEKLFF. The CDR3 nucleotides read TGTGCCAGCAGCGACCGGGACAGGGCAGATGAAAAACTGTTTTTT.